These 9 T cell receptor beta chains came from one sample sequenced in a study of blood T cell repertoires in COVID-19. The repertoire was sequenced with immunoSEQ multiplex PCR; TCRdb's copy has only in-frame clones and lacks some. The table has hundreds of thousands of clones, roughly nine tenths seen once. Sequenced sample: PBMCs or T cells enriched from blood (not recorded which). The receptors come from a woman between 18 and 30 years old who had recovered from COVID-19.

The V gene is TRBV6-4, the J gene TRBJ1-5; D call uncertain. Trimming pared 6 bases from V and 4 bases from J, leaving 16 bases between. Looked up from germline, CDR1 is MRHNA and CDR2 is SNTAGT. The length of the CDR3 is 15 residues. CDR3 in DNA: TGTGCCAGCAGGTGGGAACGGGGAAGGAATCAGCCCCAGCATTTT. This sequence encodes CASRWERGRNQPQHF.

The rearrangement uses TRBV4-1 and TRBJ1-6; a weak D match, TRBD1 (5 bases). Germline CDR1 and CDR2: MGHRA and YSYEKL. Trimming took off 4 bases at V and 6 bases at J, with 13 bases between the two ends. The CDR3 contains 15 residues. CDR3 nucleotides: TGCGCCAGCAGCCCGGTGGCAGGGCCTAATTCACCCCTCCACTTT. As protein: CASSPVAGPNSPLHF.

V gene TRBV30 combines with J gene TRBJ1-4; D uncertain. The V and J ends lost 0 bases and 0 bases respectively, with 11 bases between them. From germline, CDR1 is GTSNPN and CDR2 SVGIG (reference sequence). The CDR3 consists of 16 residues. CDR3 DNA: TGTGCCTGGAGTGTACCGGGGTCAGCAACTAATGAAAAACTGTTTTTT. Its translation is CAWSVPGSATNEKLFF.

Only a few counts were recorded for this clone. Different DNA sequences within this sample yield the same CDR3. The chain is built from TRBV9 and TRBJ1-2; D possibly corresponds to TRBD1 (6 bases). Between the trimmed V and J ends, which lost 4 bases and 5 bases, there was a span of 15 bases. This CDR3 region has 14 residues. Looked up from germline, CDR1 is SGDLS and CDR2 is YYNGEE. CDR3: CASSPRTALYGYTF. CDR3 coding DNA: TGTGCCAGCAGCCCCCGGACAGCCTTATATGGCTACACCTTC.

The genes are TRBV5-1 and TRBJ1-1; a weak D match, TRBD1 (5 bases). Germline loops: CDR1 SGHRS, CDR2 YFSETQ. The CDR3 contains 14 residues. V was pared by 4 bases and J by 3 bases, with 13 bases between. This CDR3 is CASSPEGLDTEAFF. In nucleotides, the CDR3 is TGCGCCAGCAGCCCGGAGGGGTTGGACACTGAAGCTTTCTTT.

This clone was observed a single time. The CDR3 protein is CASSSTSGGDNEQFF. DNA of the CDR3: TGTGCCAGCTCATCGACTAGCGGGGGAGACAATGAGCAGTTCTTC. The chain combines TRBV18 with TRBJ2-1, with 12 bases aligning to TRBD2. Losses at the gene ends were 5 bases for V and 5 bases for J; bases not matched to a gene: 4. The CDR3 has 15 amino acids. Germline V gives CDR1 KGHSH, CDR2 LQKENI.

The chain links TRBV19 to TRBJ1-1, with 9 bases identical to TRBD1. There are 15 residues in the CDR3. Per germline, CDR1 LNHDA and CDR2 SQIVND (reference sequence). With 5 bases clipped from V and 7 bases from J, the junction kept 11 bases outside the gene matches. CDR3 amino acids: CASSHHLQGAREAFF. The DNA of the CDR3 is TGTGCCAGTAGTCACCACCTACAGGGGGCACGTGAAGCTTTCTTT.

The V call is TRBV7-9, the J call TRBJ1-5; D possibly corresponds to TRBD1 (5 bases). Germline V gene lookup returns CDR1 SEHNR and CDR2 FQNEAQ (reference sequence). CDR3 length equals 16 residues. The V end was cut by 1 base, the J end by 6 bases, with 16 bases between. CDR3 loop: CASSLGGGDRFQPQHF. The CDR3 DNA reads TGTGCCAGCAGCTTAGGGGGAGGGGACCGGTTTCAGCCCCAGCATTTT.

The chain combines TRBV3-1 (or the pseudogene TRBV3-2) with TRBJ2-3, with 9 nucleotides matching TRBD2. In germline, CDR1 is LGHDT, CDR2 YNNKEL (reference sequence). The CDR3 is made up of 16 amino acids. V shed 2 bases and J 1 base; nucleotides not matched to a gene: 4. This CDR3 is CASSQLSSGGTDTQYF. Here the CDR3 DNA reads TGTGCCAGCAGCCAACTTTCTAGCGGGGGCACAGATACGCAGTATTTT.